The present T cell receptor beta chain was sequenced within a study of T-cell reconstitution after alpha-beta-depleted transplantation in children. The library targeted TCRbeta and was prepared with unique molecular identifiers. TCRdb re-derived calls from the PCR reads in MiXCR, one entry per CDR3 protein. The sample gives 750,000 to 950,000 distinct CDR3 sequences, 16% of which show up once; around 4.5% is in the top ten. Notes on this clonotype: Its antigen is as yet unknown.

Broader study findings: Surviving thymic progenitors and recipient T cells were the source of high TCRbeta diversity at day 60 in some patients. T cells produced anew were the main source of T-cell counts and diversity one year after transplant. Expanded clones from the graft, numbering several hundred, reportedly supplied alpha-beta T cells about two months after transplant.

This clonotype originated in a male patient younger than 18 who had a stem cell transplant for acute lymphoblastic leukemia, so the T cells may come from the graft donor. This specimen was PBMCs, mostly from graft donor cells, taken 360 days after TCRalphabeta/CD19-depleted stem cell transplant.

The CDR3 protein is CSVEVDNSYEQYF. Written as DNA, the CDR3 is TGCAGCGTTGAAGTAGACAACTCCTACGAGCAGTACTTC. The chain is built from TRBV29-1 and TRBJ2-7; D call uncertain. The CDR3 consists of 13 residues. Trimming shortened V by 1 base and J by 0 bases, and 7 bases separated the two germline ends. Per the germline V gene, CDR1 is SQVTM and CDR2 is ANQGSEA.